This entry describes one TCR beta chain. Its cognate antigen is unknown. This sample stems from a study of beta chain features in type 1 diabetes. Germline assignment: CDR1 SGHDT and CDR2 YYEEEE. CDR3 length: 14 amino acids. With V trimmed by 1 base and J by 4 bases, 3 bases remained unmatched. Study results and caveats: Resolution of whether HLA type affects TCRB rearrangement was not achieved here.

TCRB transcripts that were expressed got sequenced, as all of the isolated RNA had been reverse transcribed. Data came from immunoSEQ multiplex PCR; TCRdb stores just in-frame clones and leaves some out. The repertoire includes about 620,000 clones, around 15% of them detected once, and about 0.093% sits in the top ten. The sequence derives from a man aged 18 to 35 in good health. Material: naive CD4+ T cells from blood. The J gene is TRBJ1-2, the V gene TRBV5-6, with 8 bases fitting TRBD1. CDR3 amino acids: CASSLQGAVYGYTF. The CDR3 DNA reads as TGTGCCAGCAGCTTGCAGGGGGCGGTCTATGGCTACACCTTC.